One sample yielded the 18 T cell receptor beta chains listed below, sequenced in a study of T cell changes during pregnancy in multiple sclerosis. Libraries were prepared by immunoSEQ multiplex PCR; TCRdb keeps only in-frame clonotypes and omits some of them. The sample shows about 60,000 clones, 91% of them seen only once. The sample consisted of CD4+ T cells from peripheral blood mononuclear cells, taken in the first trimester of pregnancy. The receptor source for this set is a female donor with multiple sclerosis, enrolled in a pregnancy study.

The V call is TRBV7-9, the J call TRBJ1-2; D gene uncertain. Germline-derived CDR1 and CDR2 are SEHNR and FQNEAQ (reference sequence). The V gene lost 5 bases and the J gene lost 5 bases, with 9 bases spanning the gap. The CDR3 sequence is 12 residues long. The CDR3 here is CASSRRDYGYTF. CDR3 in DNA: TGTGCCAGCAGCCGCCGGGATTATGGCTACACCTTC.

Of note for this clone: The junction departs from germline at one end; a sequencing error may be responsible. The genes are TRBV9 and TRBJ2-7; no clear D. The CDR3 extends over 14 amino acids. Germline CDR1 SGDLS, CDR2 YYNGEE. CDR3 nucleotide sequence: TGTGCCAGCAGCGTAGATGCAGGCTCCTTCGAGCAGTACTTC. This sequence encodes CASSVDAGSFEQYF.

The chain employs TRBV9 and TRBJ2-3; 8 nucleotides line up with TRBD1. Per germline, CDR1 SGDLS and CDR2 YYNGEE. V dropped 4 bases and J dropped 1; count of bases not matched to a gene: 5. CDR3 size: 15 residues. The CDR3 is CASSSRQGRTDTQYF. CDR3 nucleotides: TGTGCCAGCAGCTCCCGACAGGGGCGCACAGATACGCAGTATTTT.

The J gene is TRBJ2-7, the V gene TRBV7-2, with D unresolved. CDR1 is SGHTA and CDR2 is FQGNSA in the germline V gene. This CDR3 spans 15 amino acids. V shed 1 base and J shed 0 bases, with 10 bases lying between them. CDR3 amino acids: CASSLEIGTSYEQYF. CDR3 DNA: TGTGCCAGCAGCTTAGAGATTGGCACCTCCTACGAGCAGTACTTC.

The V gene is TRBV18, the J gene TRBJ1-2, with D possibly TRBD1 on 5 matching bases. V lost 3 bases to trimming and J lost 5 bases, with 10 bases between them. The CDR3 consists of 13 residues. Germline CDR1 and CDR2: KGHSH and LQKENI. The CDR3 DNA sequence: TGTGCCAGCTCACCCGACAGCAAATATGGCTACACCTTC. Translated: CASSPDSKYGYTF. Complete variable domain (other parts from reference TRBV18 and TRBJ1-2): NAGVMQNPRHLVRRRGQEARLRCSPMKGHSHVYWYRQLPEEGLKFMVYLQKENIIDESGMPKERFSAEFPKEGPSILRIQQVVRGDSAAYFCASSPDSKYGYTFGSGTRLTVV.

This clone has only one observation. V is TRBV20-1 and J is TRBJ2-3, with TRBD1 matching over 9 bases. Per germline, CDR1 DFQATT and CDR2 SNEGSKA (reference sequence). V lost 5 bases, J lost 6 bases, and 0 bases stayed unmatched. This CDR3 region has 11 residues. The CDR3 nucleotides are TGCAGTGCTGACAGGGGGGATACGCAGTATTTT. This encodes CSADRGDTQYF.

The J gene is TRBJ1-5, the V gene TRBV9, with a weak D call TRBD1 (5 bases). In germline, CDR1 is SGDLS, CDR2 YYNGEE. The CDR3 is made up of 15 amino acids. V was pared by 0 bases and J by 5 bases, with 12 bases between. The CDR3 is CASSVVRGRHQPQHF. For the CDR3, the DNA is TGTGCCAGCAGCGTAGTACGGGGGAGGCATCAGCCCCAGCATTTT.

This chain links TRBV9 with TRBJ1-5; 8 bases line up with TRBD1. CDR3 length equals 15 residues. Germline assignment: CDR1 SGDLS and CDR2 YYNGEE. V dropped 0 bases and J dropped 5; count of bases not matched to a gene: 4. The CDR3 bases are TGTGCCAGCAGCGTAGGGACAGGGTTGGATCAGCCCCAGCATTTT. It yields the protein CASSVGTGLDQPQHF.

V gene TRBV5-6 combines with J gene TRBJ1-2; a weak D match, TRBD1 (6 bases). Trimming removed 0 bases at V and 4 bases at J, with 16 bases between. In germline, CDR1 is SGHDT, CDR2 YYEEEE. The CDR3 loop spans 16 amino acids. The CDR3 spells CASSLVGGGGPYGYTF. CDR3 coding DNA: TGTGCCAGCAGCTTGGTTGGGGGCGGGGGTCCCTATGGCTACACCTTC.

This clone was observed a handful of times. The chain uses TRBV7-2 and TRBJ1-1; D remains ambiguous. CDR3 length equals 13 residues. The germline V gene encodes CDR1 SGHTA and CDR2 FQGNSA. Trimming removed 3 bases at V and 1 base at J, with 6 bases between. CDR3 residues: CASSLYSNTEAFF. CDR3 coding DNA: TGTGCCAGCAGCTTGTACTCGAACACTGAAGCTTTCTTT.

The genes are TRBV2 and TRBJ1-2, with D unresolved. Germline-derived CDR1 and CDR2 are SNHLY and FYNNEI. The CDR3 has 14 residues. Trimming shortened V by 6 bases and J by 7 bases, and 18 bases separated the two germline ends. Here the CDR3 reads CASSAALGTSGYTF. CDR3 sequence (DNA): TGTGCCAGCAGCGCCGCGCTAGGTACGAGTGGCTACACCTTC.

This clone occurred once. The rearrangement uses TRBV11-2 and TRBJ2-1; 7 bases fit TRBD1. CDR1 SGHAT and CDR2 FQNNGV come from the germline V gene. This CDR3 comprises 16 residues. J lost 3 bases, V lost 1 base, and 6 bases had no gene match. The CDR3 reads CASSLVTGPYYNEQFF. CDR3 DNA sequence: TGTGCCAGCAGCTTAGTGACAGGGCCTTACTACAATGAGCAGTTCTTC.

V and J are TRBV10-1 and TRBJ2-1, with TRBD2 matching 8 bases. This CDR3 comprises 12 residues. Unmatched junction bases numbered 3, after V lost 6 bases and J lost 8 bases. Germline CDR1 WNHNN, CDR2 SYGVQD (reference sequence). In DNA form, the CDR3 reads TGCGCCAGCAGCGGGGGGGACGATGAGCAGTTCTTC. Translated, it gives CASSGGDDEQFF.

The V call is TRBV7-2, the J call TRBJ2-7; 13 bases align to TRBD2. Germline lookup yields CDR1 SGHTA and CDR2 FQGNSA. The V segment lost 4 bases and the J segment 6 bases; nucleotides outside the gene matches: 9. The CDR3 length is 16 residues. In DNA form, the CDR3 reads TGTGCCAGCAGCTCATTGGCACTAGCGGGGGGGCGCGAGCAGTACTTC. Protein sequence: CASSSLALAGGREQYF.

This chain uses TRBV10-3 with TRBJ2-1, with TRBD2 identical over 9 bases. The CDR3 covers 15 residues. The V segment lost 5 bases and the J segment 4 bases; nucleotides outside the gene matches: 6. CDR1 is ENHRY, CDR2 SYGVKD, per germline. The CDR3: CAISWRGGEYNEQFF. In DNA, the CDR3 is TGTGCCATCAGTTGGCGGGGGGGGGAATACAATGAGCAGTTCTTC.

The rearrangement joins TRBV7-8 to TRBJ2-7; the match to TRBD1 covers 11 bases. V shed 6 bases and J 4 bases; nucleotides not matched to a gene: 5. This CDR3 contains 14 residues. CDR1 is SGHVS and CDR2 is FQNEAQ in the germline V gene. The CDR3 reads CASRDRGRGYEQYF. DNA of the CDR3: TGTGCCAGCAGGGACAGGGGGCGCGGATACGAGCAGTACTTC.

This chain uses TRBV19 with TRBJ1-3; the D gene is possibly TRBD1 (5 bases). Germline CDR1 LNHDA, CDR2 SQIVND (reference sequence). The CDR3 is made up of 15 amino acids. Trimming stripped 7 bases from V and 1 base from J, with 14 bases between. For the CDR3, the DNA is TGTGCCAGTACCCTACAGGCCAGTTCTGGAAACACCATATATTTT. Its translation: CASTLQASSGNTIYF.

This clone occurred once. The chain links TRBV7-2 to TRBJ1-5, with 7 bases matching TRBD1. The germline V gene has CDR1 SGHTA and CDR2 FQGNSA. The junction had 4 bases not matched to a gene; V was cut back by 2 bases and J by 3 bases. There are 15 residues in the CDR3. This CDR3 reads CASSLTGTVNQPQHF. For the CDR3, the DNA is TGTGCCAGCAGCTTAACCGGGACAGTCAATCAGCCCCAGCATTTT. Filled out from reference TRBV7-2 and TRBJ1-5, the complete variable domain reads GAGVSQSPSNKVTEKGKDVELRCDPISGHTALYWYRQSLGQGLEFLIYFQGNSAPDKSGLPSDRFSAERTGGSVSTLTIQRTQQEDSAVYLCASSLTGTVNQPQHFGDGTRLSIL.